These T cell receptor beta chains were read from a single sample in a study of blood T cell repertoires in COVID-19. Some clones are missing from TCRdb's copy, which holds only in-frame ones; the method was immunoSEQ multiplex PCR. This table holds about 73,000 clones, more than 65% found once. The sequencing input was peripheral blood. Receptors originate from a human donor in a cohort sampled during active COVID-19. Both conserved end residues are part of each CDR3. D genes are given only for firm matches. Expanded clones get a size class; other rows say once, few or many, or leave the size out.

>TRBV6-2/TRBV6-3|-|-|TRBJ2-3
TGTGCCAGCAGTGACTTCGTAGATACGCAGTATTTT
CASSDFVDTQYF
>TRBV29-1|few|-|TRBJ2-5
TGCAGCGTTGAAGCCTCAGGGGGGCGGGAGACCCAGTACTTC
CSVEASGGRETQYF
>TRBV9|once|-|TRBJ1-2
TGTGCCAGCAGCGTAGGGGGAGGGAGGTATGGCTACACCTTC
CASSVGGGRYGYTF
>TRBV6-5|-|TRBD1|TRBJ1-2
TGTGCCAGCAGTTCTGGGACAGGAGGCTACACCTTC
CASSSGTGGYTF
>TRBV6-6|-|TRBD2|TRBJ2-7
TGTGCCAGCAGCAGGACTAGCGGGGCTGGGCAGCAGTACTTC
CASSRTSGAGQQYF
>TRBV7-9|few|TRBD2|TRBJ2-5
TGTGCCAGCACCAATGGCCTAGCGGGGGGCGGAGAGACCCAGTACTTC
CASTNGLAGGGETQYF
>TRBV19|-|-|TRBJ1-2
TGTGCCAGTTTGGACTTCAACCTCGGGAACTATGGCTACACCTTC
CASLDFNLGNYGYTF
>TRBV5-5|-|-|TRBJ2-3
TGTGCCAGCAGCTTTTCGACTGGAAGCACAGATACGCAGTATTTT
CASSFSTGSTDTQYF
>TRBV18|-|TRBD1|TRBJ2-2
TGTGCCAGCTCATCGTCGGACAGGGCAAACACCGGGGAGCTGTTTTTT
CASSSSDRANTGELFF
>TRBV7-9|-|TRBD1|TRBJ2-5
TGTGCCAGCAGCCCCCAACCGGGACAGGGAACAAAAATCGGAGAGACCCAGTACTTC
CASSPQPGQGTKIGETQYF
>TRBV6-1|-|-|TRBJ2-5
TGTGCCAGCAGTGAACTTCCTGGGGGGGCTCAGGGGACCCAGTACTTC
CASSELPGGAQGTQYF
>TRBV2|-|TRBD1|TRBJ1-3
TGTGCCAGCAGTGAACGGGGACAGGGGGGCACCATATATTTT
CASSERGQGGTIYF
>TRBV19|-|TRBD2|TRBJ2-7
TGTGCCAGTAGTGTCCGGACTAGCGGGGGGTTATACGAGCAGTACTTC
CASSVRTSGGLYEQYF
>TRBV5-6|-|TRBD1|TRBJ1-2
TGTGCCAGCAGCACCAGACAGGGAGGTTTGGCTAACTATGGCTACACCTTC
CASSTRQGGLANYGYTF
>TRBV9|-|TRBD2|TRBJ2-2
TGTGCCAGCAGCGTCAATAGCGGGGGGTACACCGGGGAGCTGTTTTTT
CASSVNSGGYTGELFF
>TRBV2|-|-|TRBJ2-2
TGTGCCAGCAGTGAGCCGCGTAGCACGTTAGACCAGACCGGGGAGCTGTTTTTT
CASSEPRSTLDQTGELFF
>TRBV5-6|-|-|TRBJ2-7
TGTGCCAGCAGCTTGGGGGGCAGGTCAGGATGGGAGCAGTACTTC
CASSLGGRSGWEQYF
>TRBV2|-|-|TRBJ2-1
TGTGCCAGCAGTGAACGGCGGCGCGCTTACAATGAGCAGTTCTTC
CASSERRRAYNEQFF
>TRBV6-5|-|-|TRBJ2-7
TGTGCCAGCAGTTCCGCCGGTTCCCTTCTCTCCTACGAGCAGTACTTC
CASSSAGSLLSYEQYF
>TRBV2|-|-|TRBJ2-5
TGTGCCAGCAGTGAATGGGGGGTCCAAGAGACCCAGTACTTC
CASSEWGVQETQYF
>TRBV10-1|few|TRBD1|TRBJ1-1
TGCGCCAGCAGTGCTGTTCGGCAGGGGGCGGGAAGTACTGAAGCTTTCTTT
CASSAVRQGAGSTEAFF
>TRBV21-1|-|-|TRBJ2-1
TGTGCCAGCAGCAAAAGGGGGCTCAGTCTCCGGGGACACTGTTTCAATGAGCAGTTCTTC
CASSKRGLSLRGHCFNEQFF
>TRBV28|-|TRBD1|TRBJ1-5
TGTGCCAGCAGTTTGTCGACAGGGAATCAGCCCCAGCATTTT
CASSLSTGNQPQHF
>TRBV9|-|TRBD1|TRBJ1-1
TGTGCCAGCAGCGTGAACAGGGGAGGAACTGAAGCTTTCTTT
CASSVNRGGTEAFF
>TRBV5-1|-|-|TRBJ2-5
TGCGCCAGCAGCTTTCGCCAAGAGACCCAGTACTTC
CASSFRQETQYF
>TRBV20-1|-|-|TRBJ2-1
TGCAGTGCTAGTTCCCCGGGGGGCGGGCACAATGAGCAGTTCTTC
CSASSPGGGHNEQFF
>TRBV4-1|-|-|TRBJ1-3
TGCGCCAGCAGCCAAGATCCAAACAGCGGAAACACCATATATTTT
CASSQDPNSGNTIYF
>TRBV27|-|TRBD1|TRBJ1-2
TGTGCCAGCAGTTACAGGCGACAGGGGATGTGGGGCTACACCTTC
CASSYRRQGMWGYTF
>TRBV4-1|-|TRBD2|TRBJ2-1
TGCGCCAGCAGCCCGCGGACTAGCGGGGGTGCCCTAAATGAGCAGTTCTTC
CASSPRTSGGALNEQFF
>TRBV5-4|-|TRBD1|TRBJ1-6
TGTGCCAGCAGCTTGGGACCGACAGGGAATTCACCCCTCCACTTT
CASSLGPTGNSPLHF
>TRBV4-2|-|-|TRBJ1-1
TGTGCCAGCAGCCTTTCCGGGAGCACGAACACTGAAGCTTTCTTT
CASSLSGSTNTEAFF
>TRBV7-2|-|-|TRBJ2-3
TGTGCCAGCAGCTTAGTTGGGAGTAACACAGATACGCAGTATTTT
CASSLVGSNTDTQYF
>TRBV11-3|-|TRBD1|TRBJ1-6
TGTGCCAGCAGCCTCAGGAGGGGTACGTACAGGGGAAATAATTCACCCCTCCACTTT
CASSLRRGTYRGNNSPLHF
>TRBV19|-|-|TRBJ2-3
TGTGCCAGTAGTATAAACAGGCTCAGCACAGATACGCAGTATTTT
CASSINRLSTDTQYF
>TRBV11-2|once|-|TRBJ2-1
TGTGCCAGCAGACCTTTGGCAGGGGTTTCCCACAATGAGCAGTTCTTC
CASRPLAGVSHNEQFF
>TRBV2|-|TRBD2|TRBJ2-5
TGTGCCAGCACCGAAGGTAGCGGGGGGGCTCGAGAGACCCAGTACTTC
CASTEGSGGARETQYF
>TRBV15|-|-|TRBJ2-2
TGTGCCACCAGCAGAGGAAGGAGCAACACCGGGGAGCTGTTTTTT
CATSRGRSNTGELFF
>TRBV5-4|-|-|TRBJ1-6
TGTGCCAGCAGCTTGGCCGGACAGCCTCGATCACCCCTCCACTTT
CASSLAGQPRSPLHF
>TRBV6-5|-|TRBD1|TRBJ1-2
TGTGCCAGCAGGGGTACCGGGACAGTATCCTATGGCTACACCTTC
CASRGTGTVSYGYTF
>TRBV12-3/TRBV12-4|-|-|TRBJ1-1
TGTGCCAGCAGTTTTGAGGGGGGGACTGAAGCTTTCTTT
CASSFEGGTEAFF
>TRBV2|once|-|TRBJ1-2
TGTGCCAGCGCAAACCAGGGGAACTATGGCTACACCTTC
CASANQGNYGYTF
>TRBV4-3|-|TRBD1|TRBJ2-7
TGCGCCAGCAGCCAAGATACACAGGGGCGCTACGAGCAGTACTTC
CASSQDTQGRYEQYF
>TRBV4-1|-|TRBD2|TRBJ2-3
TGCGCCAGCAGCCAAGATCCAACTAGCGGGGGGACCAGCACAGATACGCAGTATTTT
CASSQDPTSGGTSTDTQYF
>TRBV6-5|-|TRBD1|TRBJ1-1
TGTGCCAGCAGTCTCGACAGGGTGAACACTGAAGCTTTCTTT
CASSLDRVNTEAFF
>TRBV5-1|-|-|TRBJ2-2
TGCGCCAGCAGCCAACAGACTACCTCCTCCGGGGAGCTGTTTTTT
CASSQQTTSSGELFF
>TRBV11-2|-|-|TRBJ1-3
TGTGCCAGCAGCTGGGACATTAACTCTGGAAACACCATATATTTT
CASSWDINSGNTIYF
>TRBV10-3|-|TRBD2|TRBJ2-3
TGTGCCATCAACCCAAACCCGGGACTAGGAGACACAGATACGCAGTATTTT
CAINPNPGLGDTDTQYF
>TRBV9|-|TRBD2|TRBJ2-5
TGTGCCAGCAGCGCAGAAGGGACTAGCCTCGAGACCCAGTACTTC
CASSAEGTSLETQYF
>TRBV7-8|-|-|TRBJ1-4
TGTGCCAGCAGCTTAGCCAGGCGTACTAATGAAAAACTGTTTTTT
CASSLARRTNEKLFF
>TRBV3-1/TRBV3-2|-|TRBD2|TRBJ2-5
TGTGCCAGCAGCCAATCTGCGGCGGTAGCGGGGCACAAACGAGTCCCCCAAGAGACCCAGTACTTC
CASSQSAAVAGHKRVPQETQYF
>TRBV9|-|TRBD1|TRBJ2-1
TGTGCCAGCAGCGTAGTTGGGACAGGGGGCCGTGAGCAGTTCTTC
CASSVVGTGGREQFF
>TRBV3-1/TRBV3-2|-|-|TRBJ1-4
TGTGCCAGCAGCCAAGATCCCAGACTCAAACTGTTTTTT
CASSQDPRLKLFF
>TRBV9|-|TRBD2|TRBJ2-3
TGTGCCAGCAGCGAAGGGACTAGCGGGGGGGATACGCAGTATTTT
CASSEGTSGGDTQYF
>TRBV11-3|-|-|TRBJ2-1
TGTGCCAGCAGCTTCGGGATCCTCAATGAGCAGTTCTTC
CASSFGILNEQFF
>TRBV7-7|-|-|TRBJ2-2
TGTGCTAGCAGTTTAAGGACAGCCGACACCGGGGAGCTGTTTTTT
CASSLRTADTGELFF
>TRBV10-1|-|-|TRBJ1-5
TGCGCCAGCAGTGAGGGTCACCCTACGCAGCCCCAGCATTTT
CASSEGHPTQPQHF
>TRBV3-1/TRBV3-2|few|TRBD1|TRBJ1-5
TGTGCCAGCAGCCAAGGAGTGGCGAGGACAGGGCCCCAGCATTTT
CASSQGVARTGPQHF